This T cell receptor beta chain was observed in a study of OX40 agonist ivuxolimab in advanced cancers. Whole-study context: Three individuals attained partial responses, comprising one hepatocellular carcinoma case and two cutaneous melanoma cases.

V lost 4 bases to trimming and J lost 2 bases; unmatched junction nucleotides: 6. Germline CDR1 SGHTS, CDR2 YDEGEE. This CDR3 is 17 amino acids long. This table comes from immunoSEQ multiplex PCR, and its TCRdb copy is limited to in-frame clones, with some not included. The table lists tens of thousands of clones, approximately 90% of them singletons. Baseline, cycle 4 day 1, and cycle 7 day 1 were the blood sampling points. The sequence was collected from an adult with an advanced solid tumor such as melanoma, head and neck, liver or kidney cancer. This chain joins TRBV5-8 and TRBJ2-3, with 14 bases fitting TRBD2. This material consisted of CD4+ or CD8+ T cells sorted from blood, taken in a trial of the OX40 agonist ivuxolimab. In DNA, the CDR3 is TGTGCCAGCAGCGGCGGGACTAGCGGGGGTCACACAGATACGCAGTATTTT. This codes for CASSGGTSGGHTDTQYF.